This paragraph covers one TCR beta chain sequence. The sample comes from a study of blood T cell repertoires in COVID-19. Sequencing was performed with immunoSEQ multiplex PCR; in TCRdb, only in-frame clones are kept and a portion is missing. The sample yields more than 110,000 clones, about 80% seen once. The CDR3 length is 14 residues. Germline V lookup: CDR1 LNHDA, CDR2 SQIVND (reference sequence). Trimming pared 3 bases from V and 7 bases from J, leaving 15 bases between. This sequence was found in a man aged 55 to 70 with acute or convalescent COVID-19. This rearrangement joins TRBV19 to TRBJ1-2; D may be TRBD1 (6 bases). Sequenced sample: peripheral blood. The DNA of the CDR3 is TGTGCCAGTAGTATGGGGGCAGGGCTCAGTGGCTACACCTTC. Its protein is CASSMGAGLSGYTF. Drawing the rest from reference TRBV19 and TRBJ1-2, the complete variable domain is DGGITQSPKYLFRKEGQNVTLSCEQNLNHDAMYWYRQDPGQGLRLIYYSQIVNDFQKGDIAEGYSVSREKKESFPLTVTSAQKNPTAFYLCASSMGAGLSGYTFGSGTRLTVV.